This TCR beta chain derives from a study of blood T cell repertoires in COVID-19. Original processing notes: How many nucleated cells were present was estimated from reference gene primer amplification. Profiling relied on immunoSEQ multiplex PCR, and the TCRdb table lists in-frame clones only, not all of them. The V and J calls and the clone size are those of that table, but D and trimming were determined from the DNA. The sample gives about 64,000 clones, more than 70% of which show up once; roughly 3.9% is in the top ten. The CDR3 is 13 residues long. Germline values: CDR1 LGHNA, CDR2 YNFKEQ. V gave up 5 bases and J gave up 4 bases, with 11 bases separating them.

The rearrangement uses TRBV4-2 and TRBJ1-1; no definite D call. The clonotype originates from a man in his 70s with acute or convalescent COVID-19. Sequenced: peripheral blood. The CDR3 region is CASSSSGSTEAFF. DNA for the CDR3: TGTGCCAGCAGCTCAAGTGGGAGCACTGAAGCTTTCTTT.